The source of this T cell receptor beta chain is a study of blood T cell repertoires in COVID-19. In the study overall: Specimens from acute and convalescent COVID-19 originated in the United States, Italy and Spain. PBMCs, B-cell-depleted T cells, or T cells were the source of the cDNA or gDNA that made up the material.

This CDR3 contains 17 residues. Looked up from germline, CDR1 is MNHEY and CDR2 is SVGEGT. The V end was cut by 0 bases, the J end by 8 bases, with 20 bases between. It was during active infection that Seattle patients were enrolled and then longitudinally followed. Per the original methods: Estimated nucleated cell counts came from reference gene primer amplification. Generated by immunoSEQ multiplex PCR, the TCRdb table keeps only in-frame clones and is missing some. The V and J calls and clone size are taken from that table; D and trimming were inferred from the DNA. The sample carries fewer than 350,000 clones, 86% recorded once.

Specimen: peripheral blood. The receptor's source is a woman younger than 45 with COVID-19, enrolled during active disease. This sequence joins TRBV6-2 or TRBV6-3 and TRBJ1-5; D call uncertain. CDR3 coding DNA: TGTGCCAGCAGTTACTCTTATTTGCGGGAGGGATTGGAGCCCCAGCATTTT. Residues: CASSYSYLREGLEPQHF.